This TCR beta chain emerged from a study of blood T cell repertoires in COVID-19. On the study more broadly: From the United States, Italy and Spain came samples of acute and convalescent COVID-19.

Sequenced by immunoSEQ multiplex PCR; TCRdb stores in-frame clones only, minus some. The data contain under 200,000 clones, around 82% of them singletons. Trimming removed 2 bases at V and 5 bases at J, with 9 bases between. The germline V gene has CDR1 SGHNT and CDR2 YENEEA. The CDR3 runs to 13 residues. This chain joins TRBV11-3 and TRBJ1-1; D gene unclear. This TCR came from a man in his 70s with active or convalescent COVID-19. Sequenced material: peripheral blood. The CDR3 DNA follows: TGTGCCAGCAGCTTAAACCCGGGGACTGAAGCTTTCTTT. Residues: CASSLNPGTEAFF.